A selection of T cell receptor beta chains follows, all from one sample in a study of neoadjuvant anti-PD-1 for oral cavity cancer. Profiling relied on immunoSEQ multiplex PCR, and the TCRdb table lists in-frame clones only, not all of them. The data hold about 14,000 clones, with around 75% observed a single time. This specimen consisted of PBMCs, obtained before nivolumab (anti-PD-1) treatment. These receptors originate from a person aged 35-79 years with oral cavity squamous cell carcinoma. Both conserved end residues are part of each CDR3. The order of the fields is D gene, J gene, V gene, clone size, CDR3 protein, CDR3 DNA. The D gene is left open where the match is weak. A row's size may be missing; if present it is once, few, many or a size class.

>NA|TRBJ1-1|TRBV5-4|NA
CASSPSFIGSVGNTEAFF
TGTGCCAGCAGCCCATCCTTCATAGGGAGTGTTGGGAACACTGAAGCTTTCTTT
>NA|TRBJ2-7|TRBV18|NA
CASSPPIGGWEQYF
TGTGCCAGCTCACCGCCGATAGGGGGTTGGGAGCAGTACTTC
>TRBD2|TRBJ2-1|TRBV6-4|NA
CASSKLAGDYNEQFF
TGTGCCAGCAGCAAACTAGCGGGGGACTACAATGAGCAGTTCTTC
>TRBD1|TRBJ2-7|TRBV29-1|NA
CSAGQGAAEQYF
TGCAGCGCCGGACAGGGGGCGGCAGAGCAGTACTTC
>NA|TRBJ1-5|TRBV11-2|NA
CASSPVTTAGNQPQHF
TGTGCCAGCAGCCCGGTTACGACAGCGGGAAATCAGCCCCAGCATTTT
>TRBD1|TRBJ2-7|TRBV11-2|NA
CASSPGGYEQYF
TGTGCCAGCAGCCCAGGGGGCTACGAGCAGTACTTC
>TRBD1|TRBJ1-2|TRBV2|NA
CASSGTRDRAPNYGYTF
TGTGCCAGCAGTGGAACCCGGGACAGGGCTCCTAACTATGGCTACACCTTC
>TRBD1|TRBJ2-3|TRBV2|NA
CASSWDRGDTQYF
TGTGCCAGCAGTTGGGACAGGGGGGATACGCAGTATTTT
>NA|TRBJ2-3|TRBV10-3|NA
CATGTVGADTQYF
TGTGCCACAGGAACCGTAGGAGCAGATACGCAGTATTTT
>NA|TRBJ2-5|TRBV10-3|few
CAISERSAGFAETQYF
TGTGCCATCAGTGAAAGGTCGGCCGGATTCGCGGAGACCCAGTACTTC
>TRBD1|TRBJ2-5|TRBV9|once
CASSVVDRTKTQYF
TGTGCCAGCAGCGTAGTGGACAGGACAAAGACCCAGTACTTC
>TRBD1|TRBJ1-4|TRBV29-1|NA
CSAGQATNEKLFF
TGCAGCGCCGGACAGGCAACTAATGAAAAACTGTTTTTT
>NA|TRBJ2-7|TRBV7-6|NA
CASSSSGEQYF
TGTGCCAGCAGCTCTAGTGGCGAGCAGTACTTC
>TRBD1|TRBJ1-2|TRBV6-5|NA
CATARDRGDYGYTF
TGTGCCACCGCCCGGGACAGGGGTGACTATGGCTACACCTTC
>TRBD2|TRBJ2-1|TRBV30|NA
CAGGLAGGVEQFF
TGTGCCGGCGGACTAGCGGGAGGGGTTGAGCAGTTCTTC
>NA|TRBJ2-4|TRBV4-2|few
CASSQESFGVGNIQYF
TGTGCCAGCAGCCAAGAGTCTTTCGGGGTTGGAAACATTCAGTACTTC
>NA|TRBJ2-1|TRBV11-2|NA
CASSEEAGRNEQFF
TGTGCCAGCAGCGAGGAGGCAGGGAGAAATGAGCAGTTCTTC
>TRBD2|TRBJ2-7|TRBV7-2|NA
CASSVTSGNREQYF
TGTGCCAGCAGCGTGACTAGCGGGAATCGAGAGCAGTACTTC
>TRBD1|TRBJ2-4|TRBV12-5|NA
CASGSTGTGPLVYF
TGTGCTAGTGGCTCGACCGGGACAGGGCCCCTGGTGTACTTC
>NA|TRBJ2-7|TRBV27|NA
CASRPLGGRSNEQYF
TGTGCCAGCAGGCCCCTCGGGGGGCGATCGAACGAGCAGTACTTC
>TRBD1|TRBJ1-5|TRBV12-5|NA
CASGITGTGAWNQPQHF
TGTGCTAGTGGTATTACCGGGACAGGGGCTTGGAATCAGCCCCAGCATTTT
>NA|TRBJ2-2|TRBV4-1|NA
CASSHPRLGIANTGELFF
TGCGCCAGCAGCCACCCCCGGCTGGGGATAGCGAACACCGGGGAGCTGTTTTTT
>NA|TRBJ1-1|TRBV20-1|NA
CRGERNTEAFF
TGCAGGGGGGAGCGGAACACTGAAGCTTTCTTT
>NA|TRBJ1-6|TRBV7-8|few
CASSLALRNSPLHF
TGTGCCAGCAGCTTAGCGCTACGGAATTCACCCCTCCACTTT
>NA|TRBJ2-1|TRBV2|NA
CASKRSGLQNEQFF
TGTGCCAGCAAAAGGTCTGGGTTACAGAATGAGCAGTTCTTC
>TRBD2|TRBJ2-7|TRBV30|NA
CAWSPPGGRAYEQYF
TGTGCCTGGAGTCCCCCGGGGGGGCGCGCCTACGAGCAGTACTTC
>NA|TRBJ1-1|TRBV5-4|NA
CASSLGASHTEAFF
TGTGCCAGCAGCTTGGGGGCTAGTCACACTGAAGCTTTCTTT
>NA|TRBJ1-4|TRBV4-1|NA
CASSQVSTVNEKLFF
TGCGCCAGCAGCCAAGTATCGACAGTTAATGAAAAACTGTTTTTT
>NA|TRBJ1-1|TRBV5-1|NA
CASSPRSGGDTEAFF
TGCGCCAGCAGCCCACGGAGTGGGGGGGACACTGAAGCTTTCTTT
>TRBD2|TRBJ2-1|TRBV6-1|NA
CASSETSGGSDEQFF
TGTGCCAGCAGTGAGACTAGCGGGGGCTCGGATGAGCAGTTCTTC
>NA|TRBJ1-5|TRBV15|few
CATSSPGIQPQHF
TGTGCCACCAGCAGTCCGGGCATTCAGCCCCAGCATTTT
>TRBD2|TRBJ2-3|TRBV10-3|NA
CAISLRERGTDTQYF
TGTGCCATCAGTTTGCGGGAGAGAGGCACAGATACGCAGTATTTT
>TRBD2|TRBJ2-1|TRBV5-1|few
CASSLAGTSESSYNEQFF
TGCGCCAGCAGCTTGGCCGGGACTAGCGAGAGCTCCTACAATGAGCAGTTCTTC
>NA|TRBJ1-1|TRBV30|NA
CAWTLKAAGKAFF
TGTGCCTGGACCCTCAAGGCCGCGGGGAAAGCTTTCTTT
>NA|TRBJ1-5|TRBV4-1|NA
CASSQDWGGGQPQHF
TGCGCCAGCAGCCAAGATTGGGGTGGAGGTCAGCCCCAGCATTTT
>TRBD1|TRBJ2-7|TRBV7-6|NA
CASRTGTGWPYEQYF
TGTGCCAGCAGAACCGGGACAGGGTGGCCCTACGAGCAGTACTTC
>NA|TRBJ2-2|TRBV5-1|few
CASSLVIAGELFF
TGCGCCAGCAGCTTGGTTATTGCCGGGGAGCTGTTTTTT
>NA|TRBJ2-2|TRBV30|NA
CAWSVWQGPVGELFF
TGTGCCTGGAGTGTCTGGCAGGGGCCCGTCGGGGAGCTGTTTTTT
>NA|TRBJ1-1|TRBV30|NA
CAWTRGDTEAFF
TGTGCCTGGACCAGGGGTGACACTGAAGCTTTCTTT
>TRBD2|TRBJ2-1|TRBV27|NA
CASSWTSGNNEQFF
TGTGCCAGCAGCTGGACTAGCGGAAACAATGAGCAGTTCTTC